The T cell receptor (beta chain) described here comes from a study of shared clonotypes between healthy human individuals. The CDR3 is 15 residues long. The junction had 4 bases not matched to a gene; V was cut back by 1 base and J by 5 bases. The V gene's germline CDR1 is SEHNR and CDR2 FQNEAQ (reference sequence). Assay: immunoSEQ multiplex PCR; the TCRdb copy retains only in-frame clones and omits some. The sample has over 700,000 clones; just under 75% are singletons. This clone was observed a few times. Its antigen is as yet unknown. Overall study findings and caveats: Represented diversity, genetic and exposure-history alike, was limited by few donors.

The chain couples TRBV7-9 to TRBJ1-4; TRBD1 matches 7 bases. Material: memory CD4+ T cells sorted from blood. Subset meaning: CD45RA-negative fraction. The sequence was collected from a woman in her 30s in good health. In DNA, the CDR3 is TGTGCCAGCAGCTTAGTCTCGACAGGGAATGAAAAACTGTTTTTT. It encodes CASSLVSTGNEKLFF.